Each of the 26 T cell receptor beta chains below was sequenced from the same sample in a study of chemoradiotherapy in HPV16-positive cancers. Method: immunoSEQ multiplex PCR; TCRdb's copy keeps in-frame clones and lacks some. The table lists fewer than 2,500 clones, around 87% of them singletons. The sequencing used tumor tissue, collected from a patient who underwent chemoradiotherapy. The receptors were gathered from a human donor with HPV-associated anogenital cancer.

The chain has TRBV2 and TRBJ2-7; the match to TRBD1 covers 8 bases. The trim removed 7 bases at V and 4 bases at J, leaving 3 bases unmatched. Germline values: CDR1 SNHLY, CDR2 FYNNEI. The CDR3 spans 12 residues. CDR3 sequence: CASNGQGYEQYF. CDR3 DNA: TGTGCCAGCAACGGACAGGGTTACGAGCAGTACTTC.

The chain combines TRBV7-3 with TRBJ2-1, with 12 bases identical to TRBD2. This CDR3 comprises 15 residues. CDR1 and CDR2 from the germline V gene are SGHTA and FQGTGA. Here the CDR3 reads CASALAGGPEEEQFF. The CDR3 bases are TGTGCGTCCGCCCTAGCGGGGGGGCCTGAGGAAGAGCAGTTCTTC.

The chain uses TRBV5-6 and TRBJ2-3; the D call may be TRBD1 or TRBD2 (7 bases each). V lost 4 bases and J 2 bases, leaving 26 bases between the germline ends. The CDR3 runs to 19 residues. Germline V lookup: CDR1 SGHDT, CDR2 YYEEEE. Here the CDR3 reads CASSGAGETGYGVTDTQYF. In DNA form, the CDR3 reads TGTGCCAGCAGCGGGGCGGGAGAGACAGGGTACGGGGTCACAGATACGCAGTATTTT.

The rearrangement joins TRBV27 to TRBJ2-1, with unresolved D. The CDR3 runs 12 residues. In germline, CDR1 is MNHEY, CDR2 SMNVEV (reference sequence). Trimming shortened V by 6 bases and J by 2 bases, and 5 bases separated the two germline ends. For the CDR3, the DNA is TGTGCCAGCAGGTCTACCTACAATGAGCAGTTCTTC. Protein sequence: CASRSTYNEQFF.

This rearrangement joins TRBV7-6 to TRBJ1-5; D is ambiguous. The germline V gene has CDR1 SGHVS and CDR2 FNYEAQ. Between the trimmed V and J ends, which lost 1 base and 6 bases, there was a span of 13 bases. This CDR3 has 15 residues. CDR3 sequence reads: CASSLEIGVSQPQHF. In DNA form, the CDR3 reads TGTGCCAGCAGCTTAGAAATCGGGGTTAGTCAGCCCCAGCATTTT.

The CDR3 region is CAWNRGTSYEQYF. The DNA for the CDR3 is TGTGCCTGGAACAGGGGGACGTCCTACGAGCAGTACTTC. This rearrangement joins TRBV30 to TRBJ2-7; TRBD1 matches at 8 bases. V was pared by 4 bases and J by 1 base, with 3 bases of the junction left unmatched. Germline CDR1 GTSNPN, CDR2 SVGIG (reference sequence). This CDR3 has 13 residues.

The chain is built from TRBV27 and TRBJ1-2; no firm D call. The CDR3 loop spans 13 amino acids. Germline CDR1 reads MNHEY; CDR2 reads SMNVEV (reference sequence). V was cut by 6 bases and J by 2 bases, with 10 bases left in between. Here the CDR3 reads CASSTGPNYGYTF. The CDR3 DNA follows: TGTGCCAGCAGCACCGGGCCCAACTATGGCTACACCTTC.

The CDR3 DNA reads as TGTGCCAGCAGCGTAGGGGGAGGGGGGGTGGAGACCCAGTACTTC. This translates into CASSVGGGGVETQYF. The rearrangement joins TRBV9 to TRBJ2-5; D is possibly TRBD2 (7 bases). The germline V gene has CDR1 SGDLS and CDR2 YYNGEE. The CDR3 length is 15 residues. Deletions cut 0 bases from V and 5 bases from J, with 14 bases between.

The chain joins TRBV7-9 to TRBJ1-2; D possibly corresponds to TRBD1 (5 bases). The CDR3 loop spans 14 amino acids. Deletions cut 5 bases from V and 0 bases from J, with 10 bases between. CDR1 is SEHNR and CDR2 is FQNEAQ in the germline V gene (reference sequence). The CDR3 DNA sequence: TGTGCCAGCAGCCATACGACAGCTAACTATGGCTACACCTTC. It translates to CASSHTTANYGYTF. Full variable domain (outside the CDR3, taken from reference TRBV7-9 and TRBJ1-2): DTGVSQNPRHKITKRGQNVTFRCDPISEHNRLYWYRQTLGQGPEFLTYFQNEAQLEKSRLLSDRFSAERPKGSFSTLEIQRTEQGDSAMYLCASSHTTANYGYTFGSGTRLTVV.

V is TRBV7-8 and J is TRBJ1-2, with D uncertain. CDR1 is SGHVS, CDR2 FQNEAQ, per germline. V lost 2 bases, J lost 6 bases, and 16 bases lay in between. The CDR3 spans 15 residues. CDR3 sequence: CASSLSPAPADGYTF. In nucleotides, the CDR3 is TGTGCCAGCAGCTTATCCCCCGCACCCGCGGATGGCTACACCTTC.

This chain links TRBV9 with TRBJ2-1, with D possibly TRBD2 on 5 matching bases. Trimming took off 0 bases at V and 9 bases at J, with 19 bases between the two ends. CDR1 SGDLS and CDR2 YYNGEE come from the germline V gene. The CDR3 is 16 residues long. This CDR3 is CASSVARAEPECEQFF. The CDR3 region has the DNA TGTGCCAGCAGCGTAGCTCGAGCGGAACCCGAGTGTGAGCAGTTCTTC.

The chain links TRBV6-6 to TRBJ2-1, with a possible D match to TRBD1 (5 bases). Germline CDR1 and CDR2: MNHNY and SVGAGI (reference sequence). The V end was cut by 8 bases, the J end by 2 bases, with 13 bases between. The CDR3 totals 14 residues. Here the CDR3 DNA reads TGTGCCAGCTGTTTAGGGGAACCCTACAATGAGCAGTTCTTC. The encoded protein is CASCLGEPYNEQFF.

The chain carries TRBV19 and TRBJ1-2; 8 positions agree with TRBD1. With V trimmed by 0 bases and J by 8 bases, 11 bases remained unmatched. Germline CDR1 is LNHDA and CDR2 is SQIVND (reference sequence). The length of the CDR3 is 16 residues. CDR3 residues: CASSIDLAGGPGGYTF. The DNA of the CDR3 is TGTGCCAGTAGTATAGATCTCGCAGGGGGCCCGGGAGGCTACACCTTC.

This chain connects TRBV7-8 to TRBJ1-2; 9 nucleotides match TRBD1. The germline gives CDR1 SGHVS, CDR2 FQNEAQ. The CDR3 sequence is 13 residues long. J gave up 8 bases and V 5 bases, and 6 bases lay outside the gene matches. CDR3 DNA: TGTGCCAGCAGCCAGACAGGGGGAATAGGCTACACCTTC. As protein: CASSQTGGIGYTF.

This chain joins TRBV10-2 and TRBJ2-2; no definite D call. The CDR3 totals 13 residues. Looked up from germline, CDR1 is WSHSY and CDR2 is SAAADI. Trimming pared 10 bases from V and 0 bases from J, leaving 9 bases between. The CDR3 DNA reads as TGCGCCACCTTTGGACCGAACACCGGGGAGCTGTTTTTT. Its protein product is CATFGPNTGELFF.

In its sample, this clone ranks as large. V usage is TRBV14 and J usage is TRBJ2-1; TRBD1 aligns across 9 bases. The CDR3 consists of 12 residues. The trim removed 6 bases at V and 11 bases at J, leaving 5 bases unmatched. The germline V gene encodes CDR1 SGHDN and CDR2 FVKESK. CDR3: CASSHDRGKQFF. The CDR3 DNA reads TGTGCCAGCAGTCATGACAGGGGGAAGCAGTTCTTC.

The rearrangement joins TRBV6-1 to TRBJ2-5; D might be TRBD1 (7 bases). The V end lost 5 bases, the J end lost 7 bases, and 17 bases lay between the germline ends. The CDR3 contains 14 residues. The germline V gene encodes CDR1 MNHNS and CDR2 SASEGT. The CDR3 loop reads CASSKLNRGLTQYF. The CDR3 DNA reads TGTGCCAGCAGTAAATTGAACAGGGGACTGACCCAGTACTTC.

This chain connects TRBV10-3 to TRBJ2-7; D possibly matches TRBD1 or TRBD2 (5 bases each). This CDR3 comprises 12 residues. The V gene lost 3 bases and the J gene lost 4 bases, with 7 bases spanning the gap. From germline, CDR1 is ENHRY and CDR2 SYGVKD. The CDR3 region is CAISDEGYEQYF. CDR3 nucleotides: TGTGCCATCAGTGATGAGGGGTACGAGCAGTACTTC.

The V gene is TRBV9, the J gene TRBJ2-7, with TRBD2 identical over 13 bases. This CDR3 contains 16 residues. With 2 bases clipped from V and 6 bases from J, the junction kept 8 bases outside the gene matches. Per germline, CDR1 SGDLS and CDR2 YYNGEE. CDR3 DNA: TGTGCCAGCAGCGTCGACGCCGGGACTAGCGGGGCCGAGCAGTACTTC. Encoded protein: CASSVDAGTSGAEQYF.

The chain couples TRBV6-5 to TRBJ2-1; 9 bases agree with TRBD2. The CDR3 loop spans 14 amino acids. Germline V lookup: CDR1 MNHEY, CDR2 SVGAGI. Germline trimming cut 4 bases from V and 6 bases from J; bases unmatched to any gene: 4. CDR3 residues: CASSSLAGPNEQFF. The CDR3 DNA reads TGTGCCAGCAGTTCACTAGCGGGCCCCAATGAGCAGTTCTTC.

This clone was observed a single time. The gene calls are TRBV13 and TRBJ1-1; D gene uncertain. The CDR3 runs 12 residues. From germline, CDR1 is PRHDT and CDR2 FYEKMQ (reference sequence). V lost 0 bases to trimming and J lost 6 bases, with 5 bases between them. The CDR3 spells CASSLGSAEAFF. The CDR3 nucleotides read TGTGCCAGCAGCTTAGGGTCCGCTGAAGCTTTCTTT.

The chain combines TRBV2 with TRBJ2-3; no clear D gene. Looked up from germline, CDR1 is SNHLY and CDR2 is FYNNEI. V was shortened by 5 bases and J by 4 bases, with 1 base between the two germline ends. This CDR3 is built from 10 residues. Here the CDR3 DNA reads TGTGCCAGCAGTTCAGATACGCAGTATTTT. As protein: CASSSDTQYF. Together with reference TRBV2 and TRBJ2-3, the CDR3 gives the full variable domain: EPEVTQTPSHQVTQMGQEVILRCVPISNHLYFYWYRQILGQKVEFLVSFYNNEISEKSEIFDDQFSVERPDGSNFTLKIRSTKLEDSAMYFCASSSDTQYFGPGTRLTVL.

The V and J genes are TRBV5-5 and TRBJ2-7, with D tentatively TRBD2 (5 bases). The CDR3 contains 12 residues. Trimming took off 0 bases at V and 9 bases at J, with 10 bases between the two ends. Per the germline V gene, CDR1 is SGHKS and CDR2 is YYEKEE (reference sequence). The chain's CDR3 is CASSLEYGVQYF. CDR3 DNA: TGTGCCAGCAGCTTGGAGTACGGGGTGCAGTACTTC. Supplemented by reference TRBV5-5 and TRBJ2-7, the full variable domain reads DAGVTQSPTHLIKTRGQQVTLRCSPISGHKSVSWYQQVLGQGPQFIFQYYEKEERGRGNFPDRFSARQFPNYSSELNVNALLLGDSALYLCASSLEYGVQYFGPGTRLTVT.

This chain joins TRBV5-6 and TRBJ1-2; D is unclear. CDR1 is SGHDT, CDR2 YYEEEE, per germline. The germline V and J ends were trimmed by 4 bases and 5 bases, with 18 bases remaining between them. The CDR3 has 15 residues. The CDR3 reads CASSLTGFLGYGYTF. DNA for the CDR3: TGTGCCAGCAGCCTTACGGGATTCCTTGGGTATGGCTACACCTTC.

J is TRBJ1-2 and V is TRBV27; TRBD1 is a possible D gene (5 bases). Germline V gene lookup returns CDR1 MNHEY and CDR2 SMNVEV (reference sequence). This CDR3 spans 15 amino acids. The V end was cut by 0 bases, the J end by 4 bases, with 12 bases between. The CDR3 protein is CASSLSGTGRYGYTF. CDR3 DNA sequence: TGTGCCAGCAGTTTATCCGGGACCGGACGCTATGGCTACACCTTC.

The rearrangement joins TRBV19 to TRBJ1-5; weak D call: TRBD1 (5 bases). V lost 7 bases to trimming and J lost 4 bases, with 17 bases between them. There are 15 residues in the CDR3. Germline V gene sequence: CDR1 LNHDA, CDR2 SQIVND (reference sequence). CDR3 sequence: CASTPDSRANQPQHF. The CDR3 DNA reads TGTGCCAGTACTCCTGACAGTCGGGCAAATCAGCCCCAGCATTTT.